Listed here are 6 T cell receptor beta chains from one sample, sequenced in a study of blood T cell repertoires in COVID-19. Clones were sequenced by immunoSEQ multiplex PCR, and TCRdb holds only the in-frame ones, with some missing. The data show about 230,000 clones, 75% to 90% seen once. The sequencing input was peripheral blood. The receptors come from a man aged 35 to 55 with acute or convalescent COVID-19.

The genes are TRBV5-5 and TRBJ1-5; 7 positions match TRBD1. The V segment lost 2 bases and the J segment 3 bases; nucleotides outside the gene matches: 5. Germline values: CDR1 SGHKS, CDR2 YYEKEE (reference sequence). This CDR3 contains 15 residues. The CDR3 DNA is TGTGCCAGCAGCTTACTCGGGACAGTCAATCAGCCCCAGCATTTT. Translated, it gives CASSLLGTVNQPQHF. Full variable domain (outside the CDR3, taken from reference TRBV5-5 and TRBJ1-5): DAGVTQSPTHLIKTRGQQVTLRCSPISGHKSVSWYQQVLGQGPQFIFQYYEKEERGRGNFPDRFSARQFPNYSSELNVNALLLGDSALYLCASSLLGTVNQPQHFGDGTRLSIL.

This clone showed up just once. This chain uses TRBV7-8 with TRBJ2-7, with 8 positions matching TRBD2. V trimming: 2 bases; J trimming: 6 bases; junction bases outside the gene matches: 6. From germline, CDR1 is SGHVS and CDR2 FQNEAQ. The CDR3 is 14 amino acids. CDR3 residues: CASSLSMLAGEQYF. The CDR3 bases are TGTGCCAGCAGCTTATCAATGCTAGCGGGCGAGCAGTACTTC.

The chain uses TRBV7-2 and TRBJ2-7; 13 positions match TRBD2. CDR1 SGHTA and CDR2 FQGNSA come from the germline V gene. The CDR3 length is 14 residues. V shed 6 bases and J 9 bases; nucleotides not matched to a gene: 8. The CDR3 sequence: CASRPWTSGSTQYF. The CDR3 coding sequence is TGTGCCAGCAGACCCTGGACTAGCGGGAGTACGCAGTACTTC. The variable domain in full, with the rest retrieved from reference TRBV7-2 and TRBJ2-7, is GAGVSQSPSNKVTEKGKDVELRCDPISGHTALYWYRQSLGQGLEFLIYFQGNSAPDKSGLPSDRFSAERTGGSVSTLTIQRTQQEDSAVYLCASRPWTSGSTQYFGPGTRLTVT.

The chain links TRBV15 to TRBJ2-7; 7 bases line up with TRBD1. The CDR3 extends over 16 amino acids. Germline V lookup: CDR1 LNHNV, CDR2 YYDKDF (reference sequence). After removal of 1 base from V and 3 bases from J, the junction contained 9 bases not matched to a gene. The CDR3: CATSRVPGTVLYEQYF. The CDR3 DNA reads as TGTGCCACCAGCAGAGTACCCGGGACAGTACTCTACGAGCAGTACTTC.

This clone showed up just a few times. The chain uses TRBV12-1 and TRBJ2-7; the table gives TRBD2 as D, unverified against the DNA. TRBV12-1 represents a pseudogene. The CDR3 has 12 amino acids. The CDR3 DNA reads as TGTGCCAGAGAACGGGGTACCTACGAGCAGTACTTC. Protein: CARERGTYEQYF.

The genes are TRBV4-1 and TRBJ1-4; TRBD1 matches at 7 bases. With V trimmed by 5 bases and J by 4 bases, 7 bases remained unmatched. Looked up from germline, CDR1 is MGHRA and CDR2 is YSYEKL. The CDR3 runs 15 residues. The CDR3 sequence is CASSSPDRRNEKLFF. CDR3 nucleotide sequence: TGCGCCAGCAGCTCGCCGGACAGGCGTAATGAAAAACTGTTTTTT.